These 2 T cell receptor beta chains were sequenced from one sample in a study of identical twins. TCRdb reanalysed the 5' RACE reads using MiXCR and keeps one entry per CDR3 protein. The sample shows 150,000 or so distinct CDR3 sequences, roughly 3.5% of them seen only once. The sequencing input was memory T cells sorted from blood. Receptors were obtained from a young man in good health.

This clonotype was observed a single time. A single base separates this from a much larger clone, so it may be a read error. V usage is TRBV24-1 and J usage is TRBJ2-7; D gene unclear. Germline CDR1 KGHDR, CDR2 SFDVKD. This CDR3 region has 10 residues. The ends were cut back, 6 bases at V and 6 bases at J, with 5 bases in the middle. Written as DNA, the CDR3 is TGTGCCACCAGTTTTTGCGAGCAGTACGTC. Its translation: CATSFCEQYV.

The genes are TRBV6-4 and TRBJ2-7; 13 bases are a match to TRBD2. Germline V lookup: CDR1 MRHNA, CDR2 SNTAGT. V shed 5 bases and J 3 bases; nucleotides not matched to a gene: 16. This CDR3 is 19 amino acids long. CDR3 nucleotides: TGTGCCAGCAGTAGACAAATCTCGGGACTAGCGGGATCTGACTACGAGCAGTACTTC. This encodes CASSRQISGLAGSDYEQYF.